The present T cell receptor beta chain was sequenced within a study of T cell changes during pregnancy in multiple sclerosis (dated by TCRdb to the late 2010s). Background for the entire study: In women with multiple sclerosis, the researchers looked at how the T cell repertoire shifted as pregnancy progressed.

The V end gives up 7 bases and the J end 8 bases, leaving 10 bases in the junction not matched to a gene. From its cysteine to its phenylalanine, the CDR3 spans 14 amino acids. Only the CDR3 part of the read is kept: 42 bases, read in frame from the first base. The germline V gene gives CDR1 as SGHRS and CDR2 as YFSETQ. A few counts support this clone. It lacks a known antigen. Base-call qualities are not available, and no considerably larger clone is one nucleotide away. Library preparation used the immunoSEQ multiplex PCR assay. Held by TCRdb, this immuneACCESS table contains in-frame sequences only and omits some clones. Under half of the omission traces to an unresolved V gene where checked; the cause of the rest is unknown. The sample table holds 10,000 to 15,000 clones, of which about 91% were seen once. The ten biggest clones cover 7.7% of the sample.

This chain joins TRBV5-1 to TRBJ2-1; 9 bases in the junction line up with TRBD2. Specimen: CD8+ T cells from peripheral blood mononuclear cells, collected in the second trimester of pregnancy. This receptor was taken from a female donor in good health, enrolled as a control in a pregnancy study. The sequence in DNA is TGCGCCAGCTCCGGGACTAGCCTCAGCCATGAGCAGTTCTTC. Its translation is CASSGTSLSHEQFF.